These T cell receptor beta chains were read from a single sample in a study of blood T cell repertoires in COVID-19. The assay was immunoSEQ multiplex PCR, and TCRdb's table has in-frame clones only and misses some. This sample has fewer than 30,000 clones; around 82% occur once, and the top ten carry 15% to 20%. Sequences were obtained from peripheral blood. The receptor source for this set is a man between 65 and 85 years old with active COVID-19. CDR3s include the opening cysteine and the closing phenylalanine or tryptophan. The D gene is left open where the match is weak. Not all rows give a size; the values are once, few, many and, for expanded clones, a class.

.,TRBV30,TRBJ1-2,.,CAWSVRQGNGYTF,TGTGCCTGGAGTGTACGCCAGGGAAATGGCTACACCTTC
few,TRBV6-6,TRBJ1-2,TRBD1,CASGGQVNGYTF,TGTGCCAGCGGGGGACAGGTAAACGGCTACACCTTC
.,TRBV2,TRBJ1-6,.,CASTTDLGVNSPLHF,TGTGCCAGCACTACGGACTTAGGAGTAAATTCACCCCTCCACTTT
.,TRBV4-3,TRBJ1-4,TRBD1,CASSPGTTGGDEKLFF,TGCGCCAGCAGCCCGGGCACGACAGGGGGCGACGAAAAACTGTTTTTT
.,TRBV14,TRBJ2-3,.,CASSHRVLERADTQYF,TGTGCCAGCAGCCATCGGGTGCTAGAGAGGGCAGATACGCAGTATTTT
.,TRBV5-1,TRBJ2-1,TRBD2,CASSFTLAGEDNEQFF,TGCGCCAGCAGCTTTACGCTAGCGGGGGAAGACAATGAGCAGTTCTTC
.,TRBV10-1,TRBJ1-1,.,CASSGGGTEAFF,TGCGCCAGCAGTGGGGGGGGCACTGAAGCTTTCTTT
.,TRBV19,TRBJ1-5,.,CASSISGEPQHF,TGTGCCAGTAGTATTTCGGGTGAGCCCCAGCATTTT
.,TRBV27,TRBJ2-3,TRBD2,CASSLGGIGADTQYF,TGTGCCAGCAGTTTGGGGGGGATTGGGGCAGATACGCAGTATTTT
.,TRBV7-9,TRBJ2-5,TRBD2,CASSLGTSGDQETQYF,TGTGCCAGCAGCTTAGGGACTAGCGGGGACCAAGAGACCCAGTACTTC
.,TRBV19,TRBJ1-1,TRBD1,CASTDRGANTEAFF,TGTGCCAGTACCGACAGGGGCGCGAACACTGAAGCTTTCTTT
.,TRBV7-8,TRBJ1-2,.,CASSLAPIGGTYGYTF,TGTGCCAGCAGCTTAGCCCCGATAGGGGGAACTTATGGCTACACCTTC
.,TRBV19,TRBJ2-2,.,CASSIGGGPGGGELFF,TGTGCCAGTAGTATAGGGGGAGGACCTGGAGGCGGGGAGCTGTTTTTT
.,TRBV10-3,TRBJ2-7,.,CAISARGGQLYEQYF,TGTGCCATCAGTGCGAGGGGAGGCCAACTCTACGAGCAGTACTTC